This entry features one TCR beta chain sequence. A mixed TRB-A/B primer pool amplified rearranged TRB by multiplex touch-down PCR. TCRdb re-called the multiplex PCR reads with MiXCR, one entry per CDR3 protein. This table has thousands of distinct CDR3 sequences, around 22% appearing once. Peripheral blood genomic DNA, not sorted cells or RNA, was the template. This entry is derived from a study of T cell repertoires in aging, cancer and after chemotherapy. Study as a whole: Over several months to years, re-sampled healthy donor repertoires clearly shared clones.

The V gene end was trimmed by 2 bases and the J gene end by 4 bases; junction bases not matched to a gene: 8. This CDR3 has 16 residues. The source material was blood. The V call is TRBV12-3 or TRBV12-4, the J call TRBJ2-7, with 10 bases fitting TRBD1. The TCR sequence derives from a human donor in good health. CDR3 sequence (DNA): TGTGCCAGCAGTTTATATGGAGGGACAGGGGATTACGAGCAGTACTTC. It specifies CASSLYGGTGDYEQYF.